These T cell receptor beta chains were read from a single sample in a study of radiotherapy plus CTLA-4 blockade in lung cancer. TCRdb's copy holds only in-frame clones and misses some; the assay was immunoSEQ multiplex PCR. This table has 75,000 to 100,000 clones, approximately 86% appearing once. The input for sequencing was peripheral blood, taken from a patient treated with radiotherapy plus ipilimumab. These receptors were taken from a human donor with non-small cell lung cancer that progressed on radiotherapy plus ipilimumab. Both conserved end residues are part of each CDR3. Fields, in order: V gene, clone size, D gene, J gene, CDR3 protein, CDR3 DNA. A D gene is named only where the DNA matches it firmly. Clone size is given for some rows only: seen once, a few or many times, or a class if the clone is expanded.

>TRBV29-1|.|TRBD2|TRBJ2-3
CSVVTSGTADTQYF
TGCAGCGTTGTTACTAGCGGGACGGCAGATACGCAGTATTTT
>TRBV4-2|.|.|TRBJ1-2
CASSQFSGSYTF
TGTGCCAGCAGCCAATTTAGTGGAAGCTACACCTTC
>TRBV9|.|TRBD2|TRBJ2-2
CASSSRLAGEHTGELFF
TGTGCCAGCAGCAGCCGACTAGCGGGAGAGCACACCGGGGAGCTGTTTTTT
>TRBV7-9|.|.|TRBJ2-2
CASSSGSSNTGELFF
TGTGCCAGCAGTTCAGGGAGTTCCAACACCGGGGAGCTGTTTTTT
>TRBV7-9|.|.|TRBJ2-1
CASSSGLRVQFF
TGTGCCAGCAGCTCAGGGTTAAGGGTGCAGTTCTTC
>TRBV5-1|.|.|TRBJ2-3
CASSLAEAGRRRTDTQYF
TGCGCCAGCAGCTTGGCCGAAGCTGGCAGGAGACGGACAGATACGCAGTATTTT
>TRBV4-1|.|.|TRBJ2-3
CASSQTKDPTGTDTQYF
TGCGCCAGCAGCCAAACTAAAGACCCAACAGGGACAGATACGCAGTATTTT
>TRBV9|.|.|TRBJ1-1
CASSVDLGRDTEAFF
TGTGCCAGCAGCGTAGATTTGGGGCGAGACACTGAAGCTTTCTTT
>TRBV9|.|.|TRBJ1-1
CASSPRQVGATEAFF
TGTGCCAGCAGCCCCCGACAGGTCGGGGCCACTGAAGCTTTCTTT
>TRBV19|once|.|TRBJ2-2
CASSIFGGPGELFF
TGTGCCAGTAGTATTTTCGGGGGCCCCGGGGAGCTGTTTTTT
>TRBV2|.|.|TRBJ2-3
CASSRGTAAGTSTDTQYF
TGTGCCAGCAGCCGCGGGACAGCGGCGGGTACTAGCACAGATACGCAGTATTTT
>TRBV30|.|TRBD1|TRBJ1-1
CACSQGARTEAFF
TGTGCCTGCTCTCAGGGGGCGCGCACTGAAGCTTTCTTT
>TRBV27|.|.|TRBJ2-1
CASRMDYSGGEQFF
TGTGCCAGCAGAATGGACTACAGTGGGGGGGAGCAGTTCTTC
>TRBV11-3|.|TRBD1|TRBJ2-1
CASSGSGTASNEQFF
TGTGCCAGCAGCGGGTCCGGGACAGCCTCCAATGAGCAGTTCTTC